This T cell receptor (beta chain) derives from a study of naive and memory T cell subsets. Ligated cDNA underwent four rounds of PCR with nested alpha and beta constant region primers and SP2. For blood and skin samples, reverse transcription used TCR alpha and beta constant primers. One entry per CDR3 protein, called by TCRdb with MiXCR from the 5' RACE reads. In the table there are about 62,000 distinct CDR3 sequences, roughly 8.1% of which are singletons. An oligonucleotide containing a UMI was ligated to the 3' end of TCR cDNA. Adult healthy volunteers gave 2.5 ml peripheral blood for whole-blood RNA. This TCR derives from a female donor in good health.

The CDR3 DNA reads as TGCAGTGCTCCTCTGGATACGCAGTATTTT. The encoded protein is CSAPLDTQYF. The genes are TRBV20-1 and TRBJ2-3; no clear D gene. Deletions cut 5 bases from V and 6 bases from J, with 6 bases between. This CDR3 has 10 residues. The V gene's germline CDR1 is DFQATT and CDR2 SNEGSKA (reference sequence).